Listed here is a single T cell receptor (beta chain). There are 14 residues in the CDR3. CDR1 SGHNT and CDR2 YYREEE come from the germline V gene (reference sequence). V lost 1 base and J lost 5, with 10 bases in between. The protocol was immunoSEQ multiplex PCR, while the TCRdb copy is restricted to in-frame clones and leaves out a portion. The repertoire holds approximately 180,000 clones, with around nine tenths as singletons. These data belong to a study of blood T cell repertoires in COVID-19. The material sequenced was peripheral blood. This chain connects TRBV5-4 to TRBJ1-5, with D unclear. The receptor comes from a woman aged 70-85 years with COVID-19, enrolled during active disease. For the CDR3, the DNA is TGTGCCAGCAGCTTGACTCCCCGGGATCAGCCCCAGCATTTT. It specifies CASSLTPRDQPQHF. Full variable domain (outside the CDR3, taken from reference TRBV5-4 and TRBJ1-5): ETGVTQSPTHLIKTRGQQVTLRCSSQSGHNTVSWYQQALGQGPQFIFQYYREEENGRGNFPPRFSGLQFPNYSSELNVNALELDDSALYLCASSLTPRDQPQHFGDGTRLSIL.